Listed here are 8 T cell receptor beta chains from one sample, sequenced in a study of cytomegalovirus exposure and HLA in healthy donors. Primers: 60 Vbeta forward and 13 Jbeta reverse. Profiled with immunoSEQ multiplex PCR; TCRdb holds only in-frame clones, not every one. Seen here are over 150,000 clones, around 83% observed once, and the top ten hold 1% to 1.5%. Sequencing was performed on PBMCs. Receptors were obtained from a girl aged 2-10 years in good health and CMV-seropositive.

The rearrangement links TRBV10-2 to TRBJ1-6; 8 bases are a match to TRBD1. Per the germline V gene, CDR1 is WSHSY and CDR2 is SAAADI. V lost 2 bases and J lost 4; bases outside the gene matches: 13. The CDR3 has 19 amino acids. The CDR3 sequence is CASSEIRQGMTGYNSPLHF. CDR3 nucleotide sequence: TGCGCCAGCAGTGAGATCAGACAGGGGATGACAGGGTATAATTCACCCCTCCACTTT.

CDR3 amino acids: CASSLWGARETQYF. CDR3 sequence (DNA): TGCGCCAGCAGCTTGTGGGGAGCGCGGGAGACCCAGTACTTC. The V gene is TRBV5-1, the J gene TRBJ2-5, with TRBD2 as a possible D gene (5 bases). From germline, CDR1 is SGHRS and CDR2 YFSETQ. Trimming cost V 1 base and J 5 bases, with 12 bases left between them. This CDR3 region has 14 residues.

CDR3 in amino acids: CSYSLGLAGNNEQFF. The CDR3 nucleotides are TGTTCTTACAGCCTGGGACTAGCGGGTAACAATGAGCAGTTCTTC. The chain carries TRBV25-1 and TRBJ2-1; the match to TRBD2 covers 12 bases. The CDR3 has 15 residues. Germline V gene lookup returns CDR1 MGHDK and CDR2 SYGVNS. The complete variable domain, with remaining parts taken from reference TRBV25-1 and TRBJ2-1, reads EADIYQTPRYLVIGTGKKITLECSQTMGHDKMYWYQQDPGMELHLIHYSYGVNSTEKGDLSSESTVSRIRTEHFPLTLESARPSHTSQYLCSYSLGLAGNNEQFFGPGTRLTVL.

The J gene is TRBJ2-3, the V gene TRBV2; TRBD1 agrees at 9 bases. Germline V gives CDR1 SNHLY, CDR2 FYNNEI. Trimming removed 6 bases from V and 5 bases from J; junction bases left unmatched: 9. The CDR3 has 15 amino acids. The CDR3 region has the DNA TGTGCCAGCAGCGCTGGGACAGGGCGCCAAGATACGCAGTATTTT. This gives the protein CASSAGTGRQDTQYF.

V and J are TRBV11-2 and TRBJ1-5; 9 nucleotides align to TRBD1. V gave up 5 bases and J gave up 4 bases; unmatched junction bases: 6. This CDR3 spans 15 amino acids. Germline CDR1 and CDR2: SGHAT and FQNNGV. CDR3: CASSLMTGGNQPQHF. In nucleotides, the CDR3 is TGTGCCAGCAGCCTAATGACAGGGGGAAATCAGCCCCAGCATTTT.

The chain links TRBV18 to TRBJ2-7; D gene ambiguous. CDR1 and CDR2 from the germline V gene are KGHSH and LQKENI. The ends were cut back, 2 bases at V and 2 bases at J, with 10 bases in the middle. The CDR3 totals 14 residues. CDR3 amino acids: CASSPRSIPYEQYF. DNA for the CDR3: TGTGCCAGCTCACCAAGAAGCATCCCCTACGAGCAGTACTTC.

The chain joins TRBV5-6 to TRBJ2-2; 9 nucleotides line up with TRBD2. CDR3 length: 17 residues. Germline CDR1 is SGHDT and CDR2 is YYEEEE. V dropped 0 bases and J dropped 8; count of bases not matched to a gene: 11. This CDR3 is CASSLDERGARTGELFF. CDR3 sequence (DNA): TGTGCCAGCAGCTTGGATGAGCGGGGGGCGCGTACGGGGGAGCTGTTTTTT. Complete variable domain (other parts from reference TRBV5-6 and TRBJ2-2): DAGVTQSPTHLIKTRGQQVTLRCSPKSGHDTVSWYQQALGQGPQFIFQYYEEEERQRGNFPDRFSGHQFPNYSSELNVNALLLGDSALYLCASSLDERGARTGELFFGEGSRLTVL.

The chain links TRBV12-5 to TRBJ1-2; no clear D. Germline V gene data show CDR1 as LGHNT and CDR2 as FRNRAP. V gave up 0 bases and J gave up 8 bases, with 13 bases separating them. This CDR3 spans 14 amino acids. CDR3 in DNA: TGTGCTAGTGGTTTGGTACTGGCGGGGAACGGCTACACCTTC. It codes for CASGLVLAGNGYTF.